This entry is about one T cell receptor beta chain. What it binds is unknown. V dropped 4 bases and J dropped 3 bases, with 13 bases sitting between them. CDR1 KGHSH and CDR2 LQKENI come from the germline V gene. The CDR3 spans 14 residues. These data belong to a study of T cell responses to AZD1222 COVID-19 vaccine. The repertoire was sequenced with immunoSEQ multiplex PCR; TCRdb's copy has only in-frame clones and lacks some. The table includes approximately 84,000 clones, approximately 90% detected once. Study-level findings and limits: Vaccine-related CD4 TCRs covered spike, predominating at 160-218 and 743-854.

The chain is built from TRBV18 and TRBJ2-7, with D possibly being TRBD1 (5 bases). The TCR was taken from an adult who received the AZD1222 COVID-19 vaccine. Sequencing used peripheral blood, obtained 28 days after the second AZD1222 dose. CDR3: CASSLSSQGYEQYF. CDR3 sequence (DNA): TGTGCCAGCTCACTATCCTCTCAGGGCTACGAGCAGTACTTC.